The clone carrying this T cell receptor beta chain was seen just once. TCRdb keeps only in-frame clones here, not all; method: immunoSEQ multiplex PCR. The sample carries 70,000 to 85,000 clones, under 90% recorded once. Trimming took off 0 bases at V and 6 bases at J, with 9 bases between the two ends. CDR1 and CDR2 (germline): LNHNV, YYDKDF (reference sequence). The CDR3 is made up of 14 amino acids. The source of the sample is a study of PD-L1 blockade in urothelial cancer. Study background: Treatment start was followed by blood analysis at 3 weeks (second dose) and again at 6 weeks.

This specimen consisted of PBMCs, obtained around atezolizumab (anti-PD-L1) treatment. The genes are TRBV15 and TRBJ2-1, with a possible D match to TRBD2 (5 bases). This clonotype was sampled from a man aged 70 or older with urothelial cancer. The CDR3 coding sequence is TGTGCCACCAGCAGAGATCGGGGTCCCAATGAGCAGTTCTTC. Its translation is CATSRDRGPNEQFF.